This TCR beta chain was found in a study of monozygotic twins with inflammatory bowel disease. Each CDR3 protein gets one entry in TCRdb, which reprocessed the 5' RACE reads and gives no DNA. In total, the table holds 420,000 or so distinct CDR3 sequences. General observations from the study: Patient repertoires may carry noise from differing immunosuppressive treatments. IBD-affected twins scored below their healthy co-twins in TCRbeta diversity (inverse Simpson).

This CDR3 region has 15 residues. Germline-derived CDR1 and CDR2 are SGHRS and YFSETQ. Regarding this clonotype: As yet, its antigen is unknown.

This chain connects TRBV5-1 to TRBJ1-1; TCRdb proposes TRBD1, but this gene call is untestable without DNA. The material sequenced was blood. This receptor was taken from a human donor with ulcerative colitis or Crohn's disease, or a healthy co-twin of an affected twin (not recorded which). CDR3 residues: CASSRQGQGDTEAFF. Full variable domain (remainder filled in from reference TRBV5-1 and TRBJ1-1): KAGVTQTPRYLIKTRGQQVTLSCSPISGHRSVSWYQQTPGQGLQFLFEYFSETQRNKGNFPGRFSGRQFSNSRSEMNVSTLELGDSALYLCASSRQGQGDTEAFFGQGTRLTVV.